Sequencing of this T cell receptor beta chain was carried out in a study of blood T cells in healthy people across ages. V was cut by 2 bases and J by 1 base, with 15 bases left in between. Looked up from germline, CDR1 is MGHRA and CDR2 is YSYEKL. The CDR3 consists of 16 residues. PCR was performed a second time for 7 to 11 cycles using a sample-barcoded 5' primer and a J-beta primer mix. MiXCR, applied by TCRdb to the 5' RACE reads, yields one record per CDR3 protein. The sample comprises 1.5 million or so distinct CDR3 sequences, around 40% of which are singletons, and just over 4% rests with the top ten.

The chain employs TRBV4-1 and TRBJ2-7; no clear D. This TCR derives from a woman between 18 and 30 years old in good health. The sequenced sample was blood. CDR3 region: CASSQLPTNPSYEQYF. The CDR3 region has the DNA TGCGCCAGCAGCCAACTCCCGACAAACCCTTCCTACGAGCAGTACTTC.